This T cell receptor (beta chain) derives from a study of graft-versus-host responses after intestinal transplantation. This CDR3 contains 15 residues. Germline-derived CDR1 and CDR2 are SGHTA and FQGNSA. The trim removed 5 bases at V and 5 bases at J, leaving 8 bases unmatched. Using immunoSEQ multiplex PCR, the repertoire was profiled, and TCRdb retains in-frame clones only, with some absent. This sample has roughly 89,000 clones, with 90% to 95% found just once. Turning to this clone: Its antigen remains unidentified.

The material was unstimulated CD4+ T cells sorted from spleen or lymph node cells, obtained before intestinal transplant. This receptor was obtained from a human donor who received an intestinal transplant. The chain joins TRBV7-2 to TRBJ2-5, with 10 bases aligning to TRBD2. CDR3 coding DNA: TGTGCCAGCAGCCCAAGGGCAGCGGGGGGGGAGACCCAGTACTTC. Its protein is CASSPRAAGGETQYF.